Following are 9 T cell receptor beta chains from one sample sequenced in a study of shared clonotypes between healthy human individuals. Generated by immunoSEQ multiplex PCR, the TCRdb table keeps only in-frame clones and is missing some. The sample carries 2 million to 2.5 million clones, 90% to 95% recorded once. Source material: naive CD4+ T cells from PBMCs. Indicated subset: CD45RA+ positively selected. All receptors come from a man aged 18-30 years in good health. Some clones in this sample may be carry-over from other donors' samples.

The V call is TRBV4-3, the J call TRBJ1-4, with 7 bases aligning to TRBD1. The CDR3 consists of 16 residues. CDR1 LGHNA and CDR2 YSLEER come from the germline V gene. Trimming took 4 bases from V and 4 from J; bases not matched to a gene: 9. In DNA form, the CDR3 reads TGCGCCAGCAGCCCGCATCGGACAGGCAATAATGAAAAACTGTTTTTT. Translation gives CASSPHRTGNNEKLFF.

The chain employs TRBV14 and TRBJ2-7; TRBD1 matches at 10 bases. Germline V CDR1 and CDR2: SGHDN, FVKESK. V shed 0 bases, J shed 1 base, and the junction held 12 bases outside the gene matches. The CDR3 contains 19 residues. The CDR3 here is CASSQEARDRGCLSYEQYF. The CDR3 nucleotides read TGTGCCAGCAGCCAAGAAGCGAGGGACAGGGGTTGTCTTTCCTACGAGCAGTACTTC.

The V and J genes are TRBV6-5 and TRBJ2-1; D not resolved. This CDR3 is built from 14 residues. Germline CDR1 is MNHEY and CDR2 is SVGAGI. V was pared by 2 bases and J by 4 bases, with 9 bases between. The CDR3 is CASSYALRYNEQFF. The CDR3 bases are TGTGCCAGCAGTTACGCTCTCCGTTACAATGAGCAGTTCTTC.

Notes on this clone: The germline gene is not matched at one end of the junction; a read error may be the cause. The chain combines TRBV7-2 with TRBJ2-1; 8 bases fit TRBD2. CDR3 length: 14 residues. Germline V gives CDR1 SGHTA, CDR2 FQGNSA. CDR3 nucleotides: TGTGCCAGCAGTCCGACTAGCGTATACAATGTGCAGTTCTTC. This codes for CASSPTSVYNVQFF.

The gene calls are TRBV27 and TRBJ1-4, with no clear D. Germline V lookup: CDR1 MNHEY, CDR2 SMNVEV (reference sequence). This CDR3 contains 13 residues. V was clipped by 5 bases and J by 8 bases, with 12 bases between them. CDR3 nucleotide sequence: TGTGCCAGCAGTCGACGTGGAATCGAAAAACTGTTTTTT. It is translated as CASSRRGIEKLFF. The complete variable domain, with remaining parts taken from reference TRBV27 and TRBJ1-4, reads EAQVTQNPRYLITVTGKKLTVTCSQNMNHEYMSWYRQDPGLGLRQIYYSMNVEVTDKGDVPEGYKVSRKEKRNFPLILESPSPNQTSLYFCASSRRGIEKLFFGSGTQLSVL.

The V and J genes are TRBV6-5 and TRBJ2-3; unclear D gene. The CDR3 is 14 residues long. V lost 0 bases, J lost 2 bases, and 6 bases lay in between. Germline V gene data show CDR1 as MNHEY and CDR2 as SVGAGI. This CDR3 is CASSYSPPTDTQYF. CDR3 in DNA: TGTGCCAGCAGTTACTCCCCCCCCACAGATACGCAGTATTTT.

The V call is TRBV6-7, the J call TRBJ2-5; unclear D gene. TRBV6-7 is flagged as an ORF with uncertain function. The germline V and J ends were trimmed by 9 bases and 11 bases, with 22 bases remaining between them. CDR3 length equals 13 residues. The CDR3 loop is CARQRIHPAQQYF. CDR3 in DNA: TGTGCCAGACAAAGGATCCACCCCGCTCAGCAGTACTTC.

This rearrangement joins TRBV18 to TRBJ2-5; a possible D gene is TRBD2 (5 bases). The CDR3 totals 16 residues. Germline CDR1 reads KGHSH; CDR2 reads LQKENI. Trimming removed 1 base at V and 2 bases at J, with 14 bases between. CDR3 region: CASSPRVGESQETQYF. CDR3 sequence (DNA): TGTGCCAGCTCACCACGTGTGGGAGAATCTCAAGAGACCCAGTACTTC.

CDR3 in amino acids: CAISESAYSGNTIYF. DNA for the CDR3: TGTGCCATCAGTGAGTCAGCCTACTCTGGAAACACCATATATTTT. This chain links TRBV10-3 with TRBJ1-3; D ambiguous. The CDR3 runs 15 residues. V was clipped by 0 bases and J by 0 bases, with 6 bases between them. The germline V gene has CDR1 ENHRY and CDR2 SYGVKD.